Listed below are T cell receptor beta chains from one sample, sequenced in a study of T cells after yellow fever vaccination. TCRdb used MiXCR to reprocess the 5' RACE reads, holding one entry per CDR3 protein. The profile shows 300,000 or so distinct CDR3 sequences, approximately 8% of them singletons. The input for sequencing was PBMCs, taken roughly 45 days after the first yellow fever vaccination. These receptors originate from a man between 18 and 29 years old who received the YFV17D yellow fever vaccine. The CDR3 runs from the conserved cysteine through the conserved F or W.

J	V	CDR3
TRBJ2-3	TRBV7-2	CASRGAGLSTDTQYF
TRBJ2-2	TRBV12-3/TRBV12-4	CASRTWEGPGELFF
TRBJ1-1	TRBV30	CAWSVGRARITEAFF
TRBJ2-5	TRBV20-1	CSASDRELQETQYF
TRBJ1-2	TRBV11-2	CASSIGQGAAGYTF
TRBJ2-5	TRBV15	CATSRGGLETQYF
TRBJ1-2	TRBV25-1	CASSAVGGHYTF
TRBJ2-7	TRBV7-2	CASSLYPDRYEQYF
TRBJ2-7	TRBV7-9	CASSPWTGGYEQYF
TRBJ2-1	TRBV20-1	CSASRLAGRYNEQFF
TRBJ1-5	TRBV3-1	CASSQDDRRNQPQHF